Presented here are 10 T cell receptor beta chains from one specimen sequenced in a study of vaccination and CD4 T cells after COVID-19. This sample's treatment: approximately 10-day PBMC culture with coronavirus spike peptide pools or control peptides (ViraFEST assay). The Oncomine TCR Beta short-read assay sequenced DNA from cultured CD4+ T cells. TCRdb redid the calling of the PCR reads with MiXCR, one entry per CDR3 protein. The sample includes a few thousand distinct CDR3 sequences, around 33% seen only once; the top ten take 56%. Their specific antigens are unknown. This sample comprised CD4+ T cells from blood, cultured in vitro, obtained after SARS-CoV-2 vaccination. The receptor source for this set is a human donor who had recovered from COVID-19.

This clonotype was seen only a few times. This chain links TRBV27 with TRBJ1-5; D is ambiguous. V was shortened by 6 bases and J by 1 base, with 7 bases between the two germline ends. This CDR3 region has 13 residues. Germline CDR1 and CDR2: MNHEY and SMNVEV (reference sequence). Here the CDR3 DNA reads TGTGCCAGCAGACTTACAAGCAATCAGCCCCAGCATTTT. The encoded protein is CASRLTSNQPQHF.

The chain uses TRBV2 and TRBJ1-1, with TRBD1 as a possible D gene (5 bases). With 8 bases removed from V and 0 bases from J, the gap between germline ends came to 19 bases. Germline CDR1 SNHLY, CDR2 FYNNEI. The CDR3 is made up of 16 amino acids. The CDR3 bases are TGTGCCAGCTCCCTCTCCGGTGGGACTATGAACACTGAAGCTTTCTTT. Protein sequence: CASSLSGGTMNTEAFF. The full variable domain, its missing parts supplied by reference TRBV2 and TRBJ1-1, is EPEVTQTPSHQVTQMGQEVILRCVPISNHLYFYWYRQILGQKVEFLVSFYNNEISEKSEIFDDQFSVERPDGSNFTLKIRSTKLEDSAMYFCASSLSGGTMNTEAFFGQGTRLTVV.

This clonotype was picked up a small number of times. The chain couples TRBV15 to TRBJ2-2; tentative D call: TRBD2 (5 bases). CDR1 and CDR2 (germline): LNHNV, YYDKDF (reference sequence). Between the trimmed V and J ends, which lost 3 bases and 5 bases, there was a span of 16 bases. The CDR3 is 16 amino acids. The CDR3 DNA sequence: TGTGCCACCAGCAGCTTGAGGGATGTGATAACCGGGGAGCTGTTTTTT. This encodes CATSSLRDVITGELFF.

The V and J genes are TRBV4-1 and TRBJ1-1, with D possibly TRBD1 on 5 matching bases. This CDR3 contains 15 residues. Looked up from germline, CDR1 is MGHRA and CDR2 is YSYEKL. V lost 4 bases and J 1 base, leaving 13 bases between the germline ends. CDR3 residues: CASSLGRGQNTEAFF. In DNA, the CDR3 is TGCGCCAGCAGCCTTGGAAGGGGTCAGAACACTGAAGCTTTCTTT.

The V gene is TRBV27, the J gene TRBJ1-6, with 8 nucleotides matching TRBD1. In germline, CDR1 is MNHEY, CDR2 SMNVEV (reference sequence). V trimming: 5 bases; J trimming: 10 bases; junction bases outside the gene matches: 7. CDR3 length equals 14 residues. As DNA, the CDR3 is TGTGCCAGCAGTCTCAGGGGGCGCAGCTCACCCCTCCACTTT. Its translation is CASSLRGRSSPLHF.

This clonotype was recorded a few times. J is TRBJ2-5 and V is TRBV27; 7 nucleotides match TRBD1. The germline CDR1 and CDR2 sequences are MNHEY and SMNVEV (reference sequence). The length of the CDR3 is 15 residues. The J segment lost 3 bases and the V segment lost 5 bases, leaving 9 bases of the junction unmatched. Here the CDR3 reads CASSPARQGKETQYF. In nucleotides, the CDR3 is TGTGCCAGCAGTCCCGCCCGACAGGGAAAAGAGACCCAGTACTTC.

This chain connects TRBV30 to TRBJ2-5, with D possibly matching TRBD1 (7 bases). Trimming removed 0 bases from V and 1 base from J, with 12 bases in between. Germline V CDR1 and CDR2: GTSNPN, SVGIG (reference sequence). The CDR3 length is 15 residues. The CDR3 DNA follows: TGTGCCTGGAGTGTAGGAGGGGGCCGCCAAGAGACCCAGTACTTC. Translating gives CAWSVGGGRQETQYF. Full variable domain (rest looked up from reference TRBV30 and TRBJ2-5): SQTIHQWPATLVQPVGSPLSLECTVEGTSNPNLYWYRQAAGRGLQLLFYSVGIGQISSEVPQNLSASRPQDRQFILSSKKLLLSDSGFYLCAWSVGGGRQETQYFGPGTRLLVL.

The V gene is TRBV7-2, the J gene TRBJ2-2; 7 bases line up with TRBD2. After removal of 3 bases from V and 6 bases from J, the junction contained 7 bases not matched to a gene. The CDR3 spans 15 residues. Germline-derived CDR1 and CDR2 are SGHTA and FQGNSA. CDR3 DNA: TGTGCCAGCAGCTTGTTGGAGCGGGGCGCCGGGGAGCTGTTTTTT. It translates to CASSLLERGAGELFF.

Here the CDR3 reads CASKITGFTEAFF. CDR3 DNA: TGTGCCAGCAAAATTACAGGGTTCACTGAAGCTTTCTTT. The gene calls are TRBV19 and TRBJ1-1, with a tentative D call TRBD1 (6 bases). Germline assignment: CDR1 LNHDA and CDR2 SQIVND (reference sequence). Trimming left V 9 bases short and J 4 bases short, with 15 bases between. This CDR3 contains 13 residues.

This clonotype was counted a few times. The chain combines TRBV29-1 with TRBJ2-7, with a weak D call TRBD1 (5 bases). Germline CDR1 reads SQVTM; CDR2 reads ANQGSEA. V was pared by 4 bases and J by 1 base, with 11 bases between. This CDR3 is built from 13 residues. The DNA for the CDR3 is TGCAGCGTTGGTGGCAGGGCTTCCTACGAGCAGTACTTC. Its translation is CSVGGRASYEQYF.